These 5 T cell receptor beta chains share one sample of origin, sequenced in a study of T cell responses to AZD1222 COVID-19 vaccine. Assay: immunoSEQ multiplex PCR; the TCRdb copy retains only in-frame clones and omits some. The sample holds around 200,000 clones, more than 70% seen once. Material: peripheral blood, obtained 28 days after the second AZD1222 dose. Every receptor here comes from an adult who received the AZD1222 COVID-19 vaccine.

The chain combines TRBV7-9 with TRBJ2-2; D is ambiguous. The germline gives CDR1 SEHNR, CDR2 FQNEAQ (reference sequence). The V end was cut by 1 base, the J end by 5 bases, with 2 bases between. The CDR3 is 12 amino acids. CDR3 residues: CASSLETGELFF. CDR3 in DNA: TGTGCCAGCAGCTTAGAAACCGGGGAGCTGTTTTTT.

The CDR3 region has the DNA TGCAGCGTCTCACAGGGGGCGCGGAACGAGCAGTACTTC. Its translation is CSVSQGARNEQYF. The chain carries TRBV29-1 and TRBJ2-7; 9 bases align to TRBD1. With V trimmed by 6 bases and J by 5 bases, 8 bases remained unmatched. CDR1 and CDR2 (germline): SQVTM, ANQGSEA. There are 13 residues in the CDR3.

The chain combines TRBV27 with TRBJ2-3, with 12 bases identical to TRBD2. V was pared by 3 bases and J by 8 bases, with 12 bases of the junction left unmatched. The CDR3 has 17 amino acids. CDR1 and CDR2 from the germline V gene are MNHEY and SMNVEV (reference sequence). The DNA of the CDR3 is TGTGCCAGCAGTTTCTCCGGGACTAGCGGGCGGAAGGGTACGCAGTATTTT. Protein sequence: CASSFSGTSGRKGTQYF.

This clone was detected once. The CDR3 is CASSRLAGTTDTQYF. CDR3 nucleotides: TGTGCCAGCAGTCGACTAGCGGGGACCACAGATACGCAGTATTTT. This rearrangement joins TRBV28 to TRBJ2-3; TRBD2 aligns across 11 bases. The CDR3 loop spans 15 amino acids. V shed 5 bases, J shed 2 bases, and the junction held 3 bases outside the gene matches. The germline V gene encodes CDR1 MDHEN and CDR2 SYDVKM.

The chain is built from TRBV6-2 or TRBV6-3 and TRBJ2-3, with 9 positions matching TRBD1. The CDR3 spans 15 residues. Germline-derived CDR1 and CDR2 are MNHEY and SVGEGT. The V and J ends lost 5 bases and 5 bases, in that order; junction bases with no gene match: 8. CDR3 protein: CASSTPQGAVDTQYF. The CDR3 nucleotides are TGTGCCAGCAGTACCCCACAGGGGGCCGTAGATACGCAGTATTTT.